The clone carrying this T cell receptor (beta chain) was observed a handful of times. Its antigen is currently unknown. This specimen comes from a study of T-cell memory formation after mild COVID-19. General study points: Whether second-wave clones peaking at day 37 were SARS-CoV-2 specific went unconfirmed. There were some responding clones in pre-infection memory, which suggested that cross-reactive memory had joined. CD4+ contracting clones were found mainly in CM and EM, and CD8+ ones in EMRA.

A single record per CDR3 protein comes from TCRdb applying MiXCR to the 5' RACE reads. The sample records 90,000 to 120,000 distinct CDR3 sequences, roughly an eighth being singletons. Trimming removed 7 bases at V and 6 bases at J, with 15 bases between. The CDR3 extends over 13 amino acids. The chain combines TRBV12-3 or TRBV12-4 with TRBJ1-1, with D maybe TRBD1 (6 bases). The source of this sequence is a man aged 18 to 30 who had mild COVID-19 (a few samples of this study predate the infection). Cell type and time point are not known. Material: PBMCs or a T cell subset sorted from them (not recorded which). CDR3 in amino acids: CASIKQGGAEAFF. For the CDR3, the DNA is TGTGCCAGCATAAAACAGGGTGGGGCTGAAGCTTTCTTT.